This paragraph covers one T cell receptor (beta chain) sequence. Its specific antigen is unknown. No base quality values were provided; no much bigger clone lies one nucleotide off. This sample stems from a study of blood T cell repertoires in COVID-19 (dated by TCRdb to the early 2020s). Background for the entire study: Samples covering the acute and convalescent phases of COVID-19 were provided by collaborators in the United States, Italy and Spain. The prospective study material was composed of cDNA or gDNA derived from T cells, B-cell-depleted T cells, or PBMCs. Subjects who had been exposed to COVID-19, were actively infected with it, or had recovered from it provided the deeply sampled blood TCRbeta repertoires that made up the dataset. The repertoires were released in a freely available public database intended as a resource for research on the immune response to SARS-CoV-2. Samples were obtained from the ongoing ImmuneRACE study (first 160 participants) and from 1,254 subjects provided by 6 global collaborators. Sample metadata almost always included a de-identified subject ID, COVID-19 status, age in years and sex. Where HLA class I and class II types were available, the types were taken from metadata supplied by the sample provider, not from assay-based typing.

What the work shows at the level of the full study, not this receptor alone: Clinical and demographic metadata were provided uncurated, with the amount varying by source and participant.

Collaborating institutions collected whole blood in K2EDTA tubes following their own protocols. Collaborator samples were shipped for TCRbeta analysis as frozen whole blood, isolated PBMCs, or DNA extracted from either sample type. TCRbeta CDR3 regions were amplified from genomic DNA using the immunoSEQ Assay, a bias-controlled multiplex PCR. As for the original processing: Within the assay, amplification of reference gene primers was used to estimate how many nucleated cells each sample contained. To quantify the absolute abundance of each unique TCRbeta CDR3 rearrangement, sequence reads were collapsed and filtered. For each sample, productive Simpson clonality was calculated as the square root of Simpson's diversity index across productive rearrangements. TCRdb carries this immuneACCESS record with in-frame sequences only. Its versions omit some clonotypes, under half of them owing to an unresolved V gene in the studies checked, with the rest unexplained. The V and J calls and the clone size are those of that table, but D and trimming were determined from the DNA. Across this sample there are about 78,000 clones, with around nine tenths seen only once. 4.5% to 5% of the sample lies in the top ten.

Trimming leaves V shorter by 4 bases and J shorter by 4 bases, with the junction holding 8 bases beyond the gene matches. The cysteine opens and the phenylalanine closes a CDR3 of 14 amino acids. Only the CDR3 part of the read is kept: 42 bases, read in frame from the first base. Per the germline V gene (reference sequence), SGHNT is the CDR1 and YYREEE is the CDR2. The sequence links TRBV5-4 to TRBJ2-7, with 7 bases in between that match TRBD1. Material: peripheral blood. This receptor was identified in a man in his fifties with active or convalescent COVID-19. CDR3 sequence: CASSRRDSQYEQYF. The DNA is TGTGCCAGCAGCCGCCGGGACAGCCAGTACGAGCAGTACTTC.